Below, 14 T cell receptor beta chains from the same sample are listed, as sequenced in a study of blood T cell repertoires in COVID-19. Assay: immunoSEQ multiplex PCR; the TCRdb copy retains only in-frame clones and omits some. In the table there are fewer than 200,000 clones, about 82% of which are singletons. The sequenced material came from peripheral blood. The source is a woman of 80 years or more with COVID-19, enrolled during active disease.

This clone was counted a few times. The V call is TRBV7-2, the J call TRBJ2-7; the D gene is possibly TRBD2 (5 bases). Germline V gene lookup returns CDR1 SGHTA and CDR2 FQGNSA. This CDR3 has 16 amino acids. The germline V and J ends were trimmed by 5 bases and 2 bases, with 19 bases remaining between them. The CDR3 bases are TGTGCCAGCAGCCAAACGTGGGATACGGGAACCTACGAGCAGTACTTC. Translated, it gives CASSQTWDTGTYEQYF.

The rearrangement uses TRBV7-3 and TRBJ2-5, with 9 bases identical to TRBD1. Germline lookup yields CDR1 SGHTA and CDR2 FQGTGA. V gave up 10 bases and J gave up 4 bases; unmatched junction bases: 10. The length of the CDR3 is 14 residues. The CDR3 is CATQDRGARETQYF. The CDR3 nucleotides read TGTGCCACCCAAGACAGGGGGGCAAGAGAGACCCAGTACTTC.

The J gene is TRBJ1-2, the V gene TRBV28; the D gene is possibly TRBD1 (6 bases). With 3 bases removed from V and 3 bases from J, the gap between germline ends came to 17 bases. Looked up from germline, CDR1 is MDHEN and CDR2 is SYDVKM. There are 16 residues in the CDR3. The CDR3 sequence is CASSFPPQQGYYGYTF. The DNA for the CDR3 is TGTGCCAGCAGTTTTCCGCCCCAACAGGGTTACTATGGCTACACCTTC.

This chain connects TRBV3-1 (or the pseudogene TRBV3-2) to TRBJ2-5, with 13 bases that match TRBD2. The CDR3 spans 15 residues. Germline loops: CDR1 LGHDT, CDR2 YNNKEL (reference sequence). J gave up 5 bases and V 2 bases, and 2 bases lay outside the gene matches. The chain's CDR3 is CASSQSLAGGETQYF. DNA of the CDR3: TGTGCCAGCAGCCAATCACTAGCGGGAGGGGAGACCCAGTACTTC.

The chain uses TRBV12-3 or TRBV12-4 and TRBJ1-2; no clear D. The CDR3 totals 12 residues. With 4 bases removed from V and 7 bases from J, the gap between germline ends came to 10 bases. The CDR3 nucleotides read TGTGCCAGCAGTTCACCGGGTAGTGGCTACACCTTC. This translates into CASSSPGSGYTF.

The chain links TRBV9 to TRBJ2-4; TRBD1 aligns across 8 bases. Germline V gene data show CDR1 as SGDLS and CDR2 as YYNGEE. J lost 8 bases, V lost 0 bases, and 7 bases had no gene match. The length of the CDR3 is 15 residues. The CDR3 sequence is CASSVEAGGADIQYF. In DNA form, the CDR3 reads TGTGCCAGCAGCGTAGAGGCAGGGGGCGCCGACATTCAGTACTTC. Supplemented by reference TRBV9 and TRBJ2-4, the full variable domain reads DSGVTQTPKHLITATGQRVTLRCSPRSGDLSVYWYQQSLDQGLQFLIQYYNGEERAKGNILERFSAQQFPDLHSELNLSSLELGDSALYFCASSVEAGGADIQYFGAGTRLSVL.

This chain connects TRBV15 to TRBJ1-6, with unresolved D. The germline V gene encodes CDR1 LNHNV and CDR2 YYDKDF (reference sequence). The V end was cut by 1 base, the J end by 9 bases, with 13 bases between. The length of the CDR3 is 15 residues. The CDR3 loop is CATSRGAGRSSPLHF. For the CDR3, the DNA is TGTGCCACCAGCAGAGGAGCGGGGAGGAGTTCACCCCTCCACTTT.

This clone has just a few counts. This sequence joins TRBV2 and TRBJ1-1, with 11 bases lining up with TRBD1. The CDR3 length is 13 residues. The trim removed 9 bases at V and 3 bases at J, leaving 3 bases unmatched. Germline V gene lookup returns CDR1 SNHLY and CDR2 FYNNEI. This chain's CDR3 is CARDRGRDTEAFF. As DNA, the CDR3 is TGTGCCAGGGACAGGGGGCGCGACACTGAAGCTTTCTTT.

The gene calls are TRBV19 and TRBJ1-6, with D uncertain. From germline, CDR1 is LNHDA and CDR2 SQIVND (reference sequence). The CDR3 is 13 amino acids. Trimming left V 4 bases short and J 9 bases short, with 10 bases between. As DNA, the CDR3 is TGTGCCAGTAGTACTACGGGTGCTTCACCCCTCCACTTT. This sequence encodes CASSTTGASPLHF.

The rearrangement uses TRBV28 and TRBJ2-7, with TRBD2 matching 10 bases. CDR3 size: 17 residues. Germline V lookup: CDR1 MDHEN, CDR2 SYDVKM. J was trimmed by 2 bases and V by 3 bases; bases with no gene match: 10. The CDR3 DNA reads TGTGCCAGCAGTTTCCCCCGTCGGCTAGCGGGAGCCTACGAGCAGTACTTC. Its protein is CASSFPRRLAGAYEQYF.

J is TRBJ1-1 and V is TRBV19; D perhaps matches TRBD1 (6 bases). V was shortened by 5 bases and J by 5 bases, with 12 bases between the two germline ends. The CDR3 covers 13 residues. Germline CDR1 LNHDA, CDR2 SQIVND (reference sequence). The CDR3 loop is CASSQGWRTEAFF. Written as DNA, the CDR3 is TGTGCCAGTAGTCAGGGGTGGAGGACTGAAGCTTTCTTT.

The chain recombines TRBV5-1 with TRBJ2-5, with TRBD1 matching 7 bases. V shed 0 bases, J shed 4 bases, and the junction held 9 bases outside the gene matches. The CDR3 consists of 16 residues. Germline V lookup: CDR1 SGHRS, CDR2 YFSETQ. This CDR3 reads CASSLADRVAGETQYF. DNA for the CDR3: TGCGCCAGCAGCTTGGCCGACAGGGTGGCGGGAGAGACCCAGTACTTC.

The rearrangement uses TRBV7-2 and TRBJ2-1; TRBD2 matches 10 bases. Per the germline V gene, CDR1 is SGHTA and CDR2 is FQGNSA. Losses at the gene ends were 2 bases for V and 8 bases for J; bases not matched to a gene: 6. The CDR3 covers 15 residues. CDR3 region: CASSLTSGVWDEQFF. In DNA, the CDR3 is TGTGCCAGCAGCTTAACTAGCGGGGTCTGGGATGAGCAGTTCTTC.

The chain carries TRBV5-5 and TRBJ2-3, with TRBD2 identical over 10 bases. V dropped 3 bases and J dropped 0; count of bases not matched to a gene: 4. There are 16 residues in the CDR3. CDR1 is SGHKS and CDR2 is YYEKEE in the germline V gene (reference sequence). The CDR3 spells CASSWPTSGSTDTQYF. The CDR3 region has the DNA TGTGCCAGCAGCTGGCCGACTAGCGGGAGCACAGATACGCAGTATTTT.